One sample yielded the 7 T cell receptor beta chains listed below, sequenced in a study of cytomegalovirus exposure and HLA in healthy donors. In the PCR, 60 Vbeta and 13 Jbeta primers were used. Clones were sequenced by immunoSEQ multiplex PCR, and TCRdb holds only the in-frame ones, with some missing. The sample shows 100,000 to 150,000 clones, around three quarters of them seen only once. The sample taken for sequencing was PBMCs. The receptors were sampled from a woman aged 35 to 49 in good health and CMV-seropositive.

The chain uses TRBV15 and TRBJ2-7, with TRBD1 matching over 10 bases. The germline V gene encodes CDR1 LNHNV and CDR2 YYDKDF (reference sequence). With V trimmed by 4 bases and J by 3 bases, 6 bases remained unmatched. The CDR3 runs to 15 residues. The CDR3 sequence: CATSKHRDRGYEQYF. For the CDR3, the DNA is TGTGCCACCAGCAAGCACCGGGACAGGGGCTACGAGCAGTACTTC.

CDR3 coding DNA: TGTGCCAGCAATGAGCCTAGCGGTCGCACAGATACGCAGTATTTT. Translating it yields CASNEPSGRTDTQYF. The chain recombines TRBV2 with TRBJ2-3; 7 bases are a match to TRBD2. CDR1 and CDR2 (germline): SNHLY, FYNNEI. This CDR3 is built from 15 residues. The trim removed 7 bases at V and 1 base at J, leaving 8 bases unmatched. The variable domain in full, with the rest retrieved from reference TRBV2 and TRBJ2-3, is EPEVTQTPSHQVTQMGQEVILRCVPISNHLYFYWYRQILGQKVEFLVSFYNNEISEKSEIFDDQFSVERPDGSNFTLKIRSTKLEDSAMYFCASNEPSGRTDTQYFGPGTRLTVL.

This clone was seen more than once but under ten times. CDR3 in DNA: TGTGCCAGCAGGGGGACAGGTACCACTAACTATGGCTACACCTTC. Translation: CASRGTGTTNYGYTF. V and J are TRBV6-1 and TRBJ1-2, with 8 bases aligning to TRBD1. CDR3 length equals 15 residues. Germline V gene data show CDR1 as MNHNS and CDR2 as SASEGT. With V trimmed by 6 bases and J by 0 bases, 6 bases remained unmatched.

Here the CDR3 DNA reads TGTGCCAGCAGTGAAGGACTAGCGGGAGGTAATGAGCAGTTCTTC. It encodes CASSEGLAGGNEQFF. The rearrangement uses TRBV6-1 and TRBJ2-1; 13 bases fit TRBD2. Germline CDR1 reads MNHNS; CDR2 reads SASEGT. V gave up 1 base and J gave up 7 bases; unmatched junction bases: 1. CDR3 length: 15 amino acids.

This clone is termed medium-sized. The rearrangement links TRBV5-1 to TRBJ2-7, with TRBD2 matching over 9 bases. Trimming took 7 bases from V and 1 from J; bases not matched to a gene: 3. This CDR3 region has 13 residues. Per germline, CDR1 SGHRS and CDR2 YFSETQ. The CDR3 DNA sequence: TGCGCCAGCTCCCTAGCGGGGTCCTACGAGCAGTACTTC. Its translation is CASSLAGSYEQYF.

This clone has a single count. This rearrangement joins TRBV4-1 to TRBJ2-1; TRBD2 might be the D (6 bases). Trimming stripped 4 bases from V and 7 bases from J, with 8 bases between. The CDR3 consists of 12 residues. Germline CDR1 reads MGHRA; CDR2 reads YSYEKL. CDR3 nucleotide sequence: TGCGCCAGCAGCCTGGGGGGAAATGAGCAGTTCTTC. It codes for CASSLGGNEQFF.

The J gene is TRBJ2-3, the V gene TRBV7-2, with a weak D call TRBD2 (5 bases). V dropped 4 bases and J dropped 0 bases, with 8 bases sitting between them. The CDR3 extends over 14 amino acids. CDR1 is SGHTA and CDR2 is FQGNSA in the germline V gene. The CDR3 protein is CASSYGLSTDTQYF. In nucleotides, the CDR3 is TGTGCCAGCAGCTATGGACTGAGCACAGATACGCAGTATTTT.